The clone carrying this T cell receptor beta chain has just a few counts. These data are taken from a study of early stage breast cancer tumors. The table came from immunoSEQ multiplex PCR; TCRdb's copy has only in-frame clones and leaves some out. The sample consists of fewer than 35,000 clones, 72% of them appearing once. Germline V lookup: CDR1 MGHRA, CDR2 YSYEKL. There are 18 residues in the CDR3. V was shortened by 0 bases and J by 1 base, with 16 bases between the two germline ends. Sequencing was performed on blood. The source is a person in their fifties with breast cancer. The chain combines TRBV4-1 with TRBJ1-3; maybe TRBD1 (6 bases). The CDR3 here is CASSQDRGGFSSGNTIYF. CDR3 sequence (DNA): TGCGCCAGCAGCCAAGATAGGGGGGGTTTCAGTTCTGGAAACACCATATATTTT.